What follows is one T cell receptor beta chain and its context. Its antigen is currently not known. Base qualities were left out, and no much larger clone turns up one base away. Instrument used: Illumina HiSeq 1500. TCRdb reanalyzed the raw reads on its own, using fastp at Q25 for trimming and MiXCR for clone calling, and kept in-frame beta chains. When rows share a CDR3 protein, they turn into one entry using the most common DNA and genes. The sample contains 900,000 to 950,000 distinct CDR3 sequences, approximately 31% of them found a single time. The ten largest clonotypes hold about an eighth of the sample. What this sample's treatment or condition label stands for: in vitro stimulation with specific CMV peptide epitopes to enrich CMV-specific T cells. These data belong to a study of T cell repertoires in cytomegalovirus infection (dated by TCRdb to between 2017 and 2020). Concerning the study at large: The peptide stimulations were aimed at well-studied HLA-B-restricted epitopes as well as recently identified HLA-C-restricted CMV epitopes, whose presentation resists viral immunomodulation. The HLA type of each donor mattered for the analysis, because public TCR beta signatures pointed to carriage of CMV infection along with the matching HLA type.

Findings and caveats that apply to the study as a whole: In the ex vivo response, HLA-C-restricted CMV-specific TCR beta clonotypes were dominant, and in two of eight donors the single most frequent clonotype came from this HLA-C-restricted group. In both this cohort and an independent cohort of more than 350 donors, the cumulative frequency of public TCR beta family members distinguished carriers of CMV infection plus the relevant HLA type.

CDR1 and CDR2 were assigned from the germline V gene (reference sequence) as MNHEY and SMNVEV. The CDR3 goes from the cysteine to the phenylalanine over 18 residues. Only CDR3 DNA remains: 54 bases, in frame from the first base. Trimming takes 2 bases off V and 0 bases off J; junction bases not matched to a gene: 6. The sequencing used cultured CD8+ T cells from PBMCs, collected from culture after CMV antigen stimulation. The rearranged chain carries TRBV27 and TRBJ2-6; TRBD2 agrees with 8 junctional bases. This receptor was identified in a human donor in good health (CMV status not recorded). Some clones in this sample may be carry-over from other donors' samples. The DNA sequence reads TGTGCCAGCAGTTTAGGCGGGGGGTTCCTCTCTGGGGCCAACGTCCTGACTTTC. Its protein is CASSLGGGFLSGANVLTF. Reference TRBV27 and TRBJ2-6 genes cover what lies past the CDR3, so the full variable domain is EAQVTQNPRYLITVTGKKLTVTCSQNMNHEYMSWYRQDPGLGLRQIYYSMNVEVTDKGDVPEGYKVSRKEKRNFPLILESPSPNQTSLYFCASSLGGGFLSGANVLTFGAGSRLTVL.